These 30 T cell receptor beta chains originate from one sample sequenced in a study of cytomegalovirus exposure and HLA in healthy donors. 13 Jbeta primers and 60 Vbeta primers were used for the PCR. Data came from immunoSEQ multiplex PCR; TCRdb stores just in-frame clones and leaves some out. The sample has 95,000 to 100,000 clones, roughly four fifths seen once. The source material was PBMCs. Receptor source: a female donor in good health and CMV-seronegative.

CDR3 in DNA: TGTGCCAGCAGGCAGGGACAGGTACACACTGAAGCTTTCTTT. Protein: CASRQGQVHTEAFF. V usage is TRBV28 and J usage is TRBJ1-1; 8 bases are shared with TRBD1. Trimming cost V 6 bases and J 3 bases; bases outside gene matches: 6. Per germline, CDR1 MDHEN and CDR2 SYDVKM. The CDR3 has 14 residues.

The chain joins TRBV7-7 to TRBJ2-6; tentative D call: TRBD2 (5 bases). CDR3 length equals 15 residues. V lost 10 bases and J 4 bases, leaving 17 bases between the germline ends. Looked up from germline, CDR1 is SSHAT and CDR2 is FNYEAQ (reference sequence). CDR3 coding DNA: TGTGCCACTCAGCGGCAGGCCGGGGGGGCCAACGTCCTGACTTTC. This sequence encodes CATQRQAGGANVLTF.

The chain combines TRBV6-5 with TRBJ1-6; D not certain. V was shortened by 6 bases and J by 7 bases, with 13 bases between the two germline ends. The germline gives CDR1 MNHEY, CDR2 SVGAGI. CDR3 length equals 14 residues. The CDR3 protein is CASRVDGENSPLHF. The CDR3 nucleotides read TGTGCCAGCAGGGTGGACGGGGAGAATTCACCCCTCCACTTT.

This chain connects TRBV18 to TRBJ2-5; 7 bases match TRBD2. Per the germline V gene, CDR1 is KGHSH and CDR2 is LQKENI. This CDR3 contains 13 residues. V trimming: 0 bases; J trimming: 11 bases; junction bases outside the gene matches: 6. The CDR3 protein is CASSPPILAVQYF. The CDR3 DNA follows: TGTGCCAGCTCACCACCGATCCTAGCGGTACAGTACTTC.

The V and J genes are TRBV4-3 and TRBJ2-2; 11 nucleotides match TRBD2. Losses at the gene ends were 1 base for V and 7 bases for J; bases not matched to a gene: 14. Germline V gene data show CDR1 as LGHNA and CDR2 as YSLEER. This CDR3 comprises 19 residues. The CDR3 is CASSQGYHVAGGQSGELFF. As DNA, the CDR3 is TGCGCCAGCAGCCAAGGCTATCATGTAGCGGGAGGGCAGAGCGGGGAGCTGTTTTTT.

The chain links TRBV14 to TRBJ1-1; maybe TRBD1 (6 bases). The CDR3 spans 13 residues. V was trimmed by 6 bases and J by 5 bases, leaving 13 bases between them. CDR1 is SGHDN and CDR2 is FVKESK in the germline V gene. The CDR3 nucleotides read TGTGCCAGCAGGGGGGGGCTACAAACTGAAGCTTTCTTT. It specifies CASRGGLQTEAFF.

V and J are TRBV6-4 and TRBJ2-3, with D possibly TRBD2 on 6 matching bases. Trimming took 0 bases from V and 1 from J, leaving 14 bases between them. The CDR3 contains 17 residues. Germline CDR1 reads MRHNA; CDR2 reads SNTAGT. CDR3 DNA sequence: TGTGCCAGCAGTGACTCGATGTCAGGAGGGGGCACAGATACGCAGTATTTT. Its protein is CASSDSMSGGGTDTQYF.

The chain joins TRBV7-8 to TRBJ2-4, with 7 bases that match TRBD1. This CDR3 contains 20 residues. The V gene's germline CDR1 is SGHVS and CDR2 FQNEAQ. Trimming at V came to 1 base and at J to 0 bases, leaving 15 bases not matched to a gene. The CDR3 is CASSLDPGGRMSLAKNIQYF. Here the CDR3 DNA reads TGTGCCAGCAGCTTAGACCCAGGGGGTCGCATGTCTCTAGCCAAAAACATTCAGTACTTC.

This chain uses TRBV9 with TRBJ2-1; TRBD1 aligns across 7 bases. V was clipped by 0 bases and J by 7 bases; unmatched bases: 4. This CDR3 spans 14 amino acids. The germline V gene encodes CDR1 SGDLS and CDR2 YYNGEE. The CDR3 DNA reads as TGTGCCAGCAGCGTAGAAGGCAGGGGGAATGAGCAGTTCTTC. It is translated as CASSVEGRGNEQFF. Full variable domain (outside the CDR3, taken from reference TRBV9 and TRBJ2-1): DSGVTQTPKHLITATGQRVTLRCSPRSGDLSVYWYQQSLDQGLQFLIQYYNGEERAKGNILERFSAQQFPDLHSELNLSSLELGDSALYFCASSVEGRGNEQFFGPGTRLTVL.

This sequence joins TRBV5-5 and TRBJ2-2; TRBD2 matches 7 bases. This CDR3 contains 15 residues. The germline CDR1 and CDR2 sequences are SGHKS and YYEKEE (reference sequence). V shed 4 bases, J shed 6 bases, and the junction held 9 bases outside the gene matches. CDR3 region: CASSGSGGNAGELFF. The CDR3 DNA follows: TGTGCCAGCAGCGGTTCGGGAGGTAACGCCGGGGAGCTGTTTTTT.

Details on this clone: The junction shows a germline mismatch at one end, possibly a read error. This chain links TRBV5-1 with TRBJ1-2, with unresolved D. This CDR3 region has 14 residues. CDR1 is SGHRS, CDR2 YFSETQ, per germline. As DNA, the CDR3 is TGCGCCAGCAGCTTCGGAGAGAGAAGCTATGTCTACACCTTC. Encoded protein: CASSFGERSYVYTF.

In its sample, this clone was seen once. The chain joins TRBV7-8 to TRBJ2-7; 16 bases are a match to TRBD2. The trim removed 6 bases at V and 0 bases at J, leaving 5 bases unmatched. Germline V gene data show CDR1 as SGHVS and CDR2 as FQNEAQ. The CDR3 consists of 17 residues. CDR3 loop: CASRGTSGGVTSYEQYF. The CDR3 DNA sequence: TGTGCCAGCAGAGGGACTAGCGGGGGGGTAACCTCCTACGAGCAGTACTTC.

This clone was found a few times. The chain combines TRBV4-1 with TRBJ1-5; D possibly corresponds to TRBD1 (6 bases). This CDR3 is 16 amino acids long. Germline-derived CDR1 and CDR2 are MGHRA and YSYEKL. Trimming removed 0 bases at V and 2 bases at J, with 11 bases between. The CDR3 nucleotides are TGCGCCAGCAGCCAAGATCCAGGGGAGCGCAATCAGCCCCAGCATTTT. As protein: CASSQDPGERNQPQHF.

This sequence joins TRBV27 and TRBJ1-5; a weak D match, TRBD1 (6 bases). The germline V gene has CDR1 MNHEY and CDR2 SMNVEV (reference sequence). The CDR3 length is 12 residues. V lost 8 bases, J lost 6 bases, and 11 bases lay in between. The CDR3 nucleotides are TGTGCCAGCGGGGGGGGGCGTCAGCCCCAGCATTTT. Protein sequence: CASGGGRQPQHF.

V gene TRBV28 combines with J gene TRBJ1-2, with 9 positions matching TRBD1. J lost 12 bases, V lost 4 bases, and 3 bases had no gene match. There are 11 residues in the CDR3. The V gene's germline CDR1 is MDHEN and CDR2 SYDVKM. The CDR3 reads CASSSTGGDTF. DNA of the CDR3: TGTGCCAGCAGTTCGACAGGGGGGGACACCTTC.

The rearrangement links TRBV5-5 to TRBJ2-1, with TRBD2 as a possible D gene (7 bases). Trimming shortened V by 4 bases and J by 9 bases, and 20 bases separated the two germline ends. The CDR3 contains 15 residues. Germline lookup yields CDR1 SGHKS and CDR2 YYEKEE (reference sequence). The CDR3 sequence: CASSQRGGELGEQFF. The CDR3 bases are TGTGCCAGCAGCCAAAGGGGGGGTGAACTCGGTGAGCAGTTCTTC.

V and J are TRBV5-1 and TRBJ2-2, with a possible D match to TRBD2 (6 bases). In germline, CDR1 is SGHRS, CDR2 YFSETQ. The CDR3 totals 16 residues. Trimming took off 0 bases at V and 3 bases at J, with 12 bases between the two ends. The CDR3 protein is CASSLVEGPHTGELFF. The CDR3 nucleotides read TGCGCCAGCAGCTTGGTGGAGGGGCCTCACACCGGGGAGCTGTTTTTT.

CDR3 sequence: CASSQELQVNSPLHF. CDR3 nucleotide sequence: TGTGCCAGCAGCCAAGAACTACAAGTTAATTCACCCCTCCACTTT. The chain uses TRBV14 and TRBJ1-6; the D is unclear. Trimming took 0 bases from V and 6 from J, leaving 9 bases between them. CDR1 SGHDN and CDR2 FVKESK come from the germline V gene. The CDR3 contains 15 residues.

This clone has only one observation. The chain combines TRBV2 with TRBJ2-7, with 7 bases identical to TRBD1. The CDR3 runs 14 residues. Germline CDR1 reads SNHLY; CDR2 reads FYNNEI. With 7 bases clipped from V and 4 bases from J, the junction kept 10 bases outside the gene matches. CDR3 residues: CASTEWGQRYEQYF. DNA for the CDR3: TGTGCCAGCACCGAATGGGGACAGAGATACGAGCAGTACTTC. The full variable domain, rest sourced from reference TRBV2 and TRBJ2-7, is EPEVTQTPSHQVTQMGQEVILRCVPISNHLYFYWYRQILGQKVEFLVSFYNNEISEKSEIFDDQFSVERPDGSNFTLKIRSTKLEDSAMYFCASTEWGQRYEQYFGPGTRLTVT.

The rearrangement joins TRBV7-8 to TRBJ1-1; no definite D call. Germline CDR1 is SGHVS and CDR2 is FQNEAQ. The CDR3 runs to 13 residues. V dropped 5 bases and J dropped 2 bases, with 9 bases sitting between them. The chain's CDR3 is CASSRLLNTEAFF. CDR3 DNA sequence: TGTGCCAGCAGCCGTCTCCTTAACACTGAAGCTTTCTTT. The full variable domain, rest sourced from reference TRBV7-8 and TRBJ1-1, is GAGVSQSPRYKVAKRGQDVALRCDPISGHVSLFWYQQALGQGPEFLTYFQNEAQLDKSGLPSDRFFAERPEGSVSTLKIQRTQQEDSAVYLCASSRLLNTEAFFGQGTRLTVV.

The chain recombines TRBV7-9 with TRBJ1-2; D gene ambiguous. CDR3 length: 14 residues. Trimming removed 7 bases at V and 3 bases at J, with 15 bases between. Germline assignment: CDR1 SEHNR and CDR2 FQNEAQ (reference sequence). Here the CDR3 reads CASTRTEVDYGYTF. CDR3 sequence (DNA): TGTGCCAGCACCCGCACGGAGGTCGACTATGGCTACACCTTC.

The V and J genes are TRBV19 and TRBJ2-1; D not certain. Per germline, CDR1 LNHDA and CDR2 SQIVND (reference sequence). The germline V and J ends were trimmed by 5 bases and 10 bases, with 9 bases remaining between them. This CDR3 is built from 11 residues. The CDR3 nucleotides are TGTGCCAGTAGTTCCGTCGGGGAGCAGTTCTTC. Amino acids: CASSSVGEQFF.

The gene calls are TRBV7-2 and TRBJ1-1; D ambiguous. Trimming took off 5 bases at V and 1 base at J, with 8 bases between the two ends. The CDR3 spans 13 residues. Germline-derived CDR1 and CDR2 are SGHTA and FQGNSA. CDR3 bases: TGTGCCAGCAGCCTACAGAGGAACACTGAAGCTTTCTTT. The encoded protein is CASSLQRNTEAFF. The full variable domain, in which reference TRBV7-2 and TRBJ1-1 provide the parts outside the CDR3, is GAGVSQSPSNKVTEKGKDVELRCDPISGHTALYWYRQSLGQGLEFLIYFQGNSAPDKSGLPSDRFSAERTGGSVSTLTIQRTQQEDSAVYLCASSLQRNTEAFFGQGTRLTVV.

This clone occurred once. The chain recombines TRBV10-3 with TRBJ2-1, with 11 bases that match TRBD1. The length of the CDR3 is 16 residues. The V and J ends lost 3 bases and 6 bases, in that order; junction bases with no gene match: 7. Germline V gene data show CDR1 as ENHRY and CDR2 as SYGVKD. This CDR3 is CAISEPWTGGPNEQFF. CDR3 bases: TGTGCCATCAGTGAACCTTGGACAGGGGGCCCCAATGAGCAGTTCTTC.

Relative to its sample, this clone is medium-sized (0.01 to 0.1%). The chain links TRBV7-8 to TRBJ1-2; possibly TRBD1 for D (5 bases). This CDR3 is 13 amino acids long. CDR1 and CDR2 from the germline V gene are SGHVS and FQNEAQ. V lost 5 bases and J lost 8, with 15 bases in between. The CDR3: CASSPSTVRGYTF. CDR3 nucleotide sequence: TGTGCCAGCAGCCCATCGACAGTGAGGGGCTACACCTTC.

The V call is TRBV5-1, the J call TRBJ2-1; TRBD2 agrees at 8 bases. This CDR3 is 15 amino acids long. V was pared by 5 bases and J by 4 bases, with 8 bases of the junction left unmatched. Looked up from germline, CDR1 is SGHRS and CDR2 is YFSETQ. The CDR3 nucleotides read TGCGCCAGCAGATCGGCGGGGGGCCCTTACAATGAGCAGTTCTTC. Its protein is CASRSAGGPYNEQFF.

As for this clone: Germline and junction disagree at one end, which may indicate a read error. The gene calls are TRBV7-9 and TRBJ1-3; D ambiguous. The CDR3 runs 15 residues. Germline CDR1 SEHNR, CDR2 FQNEAQ (reference sequence). DNA for the CDR3: TGTTCCAGCAGCTTAGCGCTATCTGAGGGTGTCACCATATATTTT. Amino acid sequence: CSSSLALSEGVTIYF.

About this clone: One end of the junction does not line up with germline, which may come from a read error. The CDR3 DNA reads as TGTGCTAGCAGCTTATTGAAAGGGGCCGGGGAGCTGTTTTTT. It encodes CASSLLKGAGELFF. The chain combines TRBV7-7 with TRBJ2-2; possible D gene TRBD1, 5 bases. Germline loops: CDR1 SSHAT, CDR2 FNYEAQ (reference sequence). The CDR3 is 14 amino acids.

The chain is built from TRBV2 and TRBJ2-1; D is unresolved. With 6 bases removed from V and 8 bases from J, the gap between germline ends came to 8 bases. The CDR3 has 11 amino acids. Germline V CDR1 and CDR2: SNHLY, FYNNEI. CDR3 sequence reads: CASSRSDEQFF. CDR3 bases: TGTGCCAGCAGCCGGTCGGATGAGCAGTTCTTC.

The gene calls are TRBV5-1 and TRBJ1-1, with no clear D. The CDR3 has 15 residues. V gave up 3 bases and J gave up 4 bases, with 16 bases separating them. Germline V gives CDR1 SGHRS, CDR2 YFSETQ. DNA for the CDR3: TGCGCCAGCAGCTCAGTCCCCGGAGACCCCACTGAAGCTTTCTTT. This translates into CASSSVPGDPTEAFF. Supplemented by reference TRBV5-1 and TRBJ1-1, the full variable domain reads KAGVTQTPRYLIKTRGQQVTLSCSPISGHRSVSWYQQTPGQGLQFLFEYFSETQRNKGNFPGRFSGRQFSNSRSEMNVSTLELGDSALYLCASSSVPGDPTEAFFGQGTRLTVV.